This T cell receptor (beta chain) was documented in a study of blood T cell repertoires in COVID-19. Study at large: The origin of the acute and convalescent COVID-19 samples was the United States, Italy and Spain. From T cells, B-cell-depleted T cells, or PBMCs came the material, which was cDNA or gDNA.

Original processing methods: Amplified reference gene primers provided the basis for estimating nucleated cell counts. The method was immunoSEQ multiplex PCR; TCRdb's version includes in-frame clones alone and lacks a portion of them. From that table come the V and J calls and clone size; the DNA was used to work out D and trimming. The sample contains roughly 81,000 clones, approximately 86% of which appear only once. The length of the CDR3 is 14 residues. Germline values: CDR1 LGHDT, CDR2 YNNKEL (reference sequence). V dropped 2 bases and J dropped 5 bases, with 10 bases sitting between them. The clonotype was recovered from a man aged 35 to 55 with acute or convalescent COVID-19. The sample consisted of peripheral blood. The chain carries TRBV3-1 (or the pseudogene TRBV3-2) and TRBJ2-1; D possibly corresponds to TRBD2 (6 bases). The CDR3 coding sequence is TGTGCCAGCAGCCAACTCGGGACTCACAATGAGCAGTTCTTC. Its protein product is CASSQLGTHNEQFF.